The clone carrying this T cell receptor beta chain has at least ten counts. Its antigen remains unknown. Template material for amplifying TCR beta CDR3 regions consisted of RNA transcripts. A set of HTBI primers served as the primers for a first-round RT-PCR of the TCR CDR3. TCRdb itself ran the multiplex PCR reads through MiXCR, one entry per CDR3 protein. Here the sample spans 400,000 to 600,000 distinct CDR3 sequences, around 20% being singletons. These data come from a study of T cells in Graves' hyperthyroidism and ophthalmopathy. J lost 1 base, V lost 6 bases, and 3 bases had no gene match. The CDR3 has 14 residues. Germline V gene data show CDR1 as ENHRY and CDR2 as SYGVKD. Study-wide results and limits: Blood also carried most thyroid clonotypes expanded above 0.001.

Graves' hyperthyroidism was deemed stable given no ophthalmopathy progression within 18 months. Hyperthyroidism had been newly diagnosed in patients aged 18 to 65, and its duration was under 2 months. V and J are TRBV10-3 and TRBJ2-5; 9 bases map to TRBD2. This clonotype was sampled from a man aged 18 to 29 with Graves' hyperthyroidism. The source material was blood. CDR3 in DNA: TGTGCCATCAGATGGCGGGGGGGCCAAGAGACCCAGTACTTC. It translates to CAIRWRGGQETQYF.